A selection of T cell receptor beta chains follows, all from one sample in a study of T cell responses to AZD1222 COVID-19 vaccine. TCRdb keeps only in-frame clones here, not all; method: immunoSEQ multiplex PCR. The table records over 100,000 clones, around 87% of them present only once. The material sequenced was peripheral blood, taken 28 days after the second AZD1222 dose. The receptors were gathered from an adult who received the AZD1222 COVID-19 vaccine. The CDR3 runs from the conserved cysteine through the conserved F or W. Each record gives: V gene, J gene, CDR3 protein.

>TRBV5-1|TRBJ1-2
CASSLEGRTGGGYTF
>TRBV2|TRBJ2-1
CASTQGLNEQFF
>TRBV9|TRBJ2-5
CASSTFSGSQRETQYF
>TRBV27|TRBJ2-7
CASSFRAGGFREQYF
>TRBV19|TRBJ2-2
CASAKRETNTGELFF
>TRBV19|TRBJ2-7
CASSTGQGISYEQYF
>TRBV27|TRBJ2-1
CASTPVGGAMDEQFF
>TRBV7-2|TRBJ1-3
CASRYSGNTIYF
>TRBV7-2|TRBJ1-5
CASSLAGTAPTYSNQPQHF
>TRBV4-3|TRBJ1-6
CASSQDGRNSPLHF
>TRBV27|TRBJ2-7
CASSTYRDLRSYEQYF
>TRBV7-9|TRBJ1-2
CASSLVGDRPYGYTF
>TRBV5-4|TRBJ2-2
CASVDRYTGELFF
>TRBV4-3|TRBJ1-2
CASSQRGSVGVNYGYTF
>TRBV11-2|TRBJ2-7
CASTSGIHEQYF
>TRBV3-1/TRBV3-2|TRBJ2-3
CASSQELADTQYF
>TRBV28|TRBJ2-1
CASRELGLSGRGGNEQFF
>TRBV18|TRBJ2-2
CASSPGEGSFTGELFF
>TRBV27|TRBJ1-2
CASSLLGVDVNGYTF
>TRBV7-6|TRBJ1-3
CASSSGPISGNTIYF
>TRBV7-3|TRBJ1-5
CASSVDGGAGQPQHF
>TRBV4-1|TRBJ1-2
CASSQGRQGVDGYTF
>TRBV19|TRBJ2-2
CASSMTPQTGELFF
>TRBV5-1|TRBJ1-6
CASSVESSNSPLHF
>TRBV7-9|TRBJ2-3
CASSPGLAGDTQYF
>TRBV19|TRBJ1-2
CASSIDSNYGYTF
>TRBV5-6|TRBJ2-7
CASSSPGSPLGEQYF
>TRBV7-2|TRBJ1-3
CASSLVKGDPYF
>TRBV12-2|TRBJ2-1
CASRLGLSEREPYYEQFF
>TRBV18|TRBJ2-5
CASSPPSPQETQYF